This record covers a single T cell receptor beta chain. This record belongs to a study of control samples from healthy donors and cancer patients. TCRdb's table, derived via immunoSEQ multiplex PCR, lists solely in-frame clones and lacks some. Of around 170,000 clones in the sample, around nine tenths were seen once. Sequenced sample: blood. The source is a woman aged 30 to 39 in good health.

DNA for the CDR3: TGTGCCAGCAGTTTAACCCCAGGACTAGCGGGAGTCTACGAGCAGTACTTC. Protein product: CASSLTPGLAGVYEQYF. This sequence joins TRBV28 and TRBJ2-7; 13 positions match TRBD2. The CDR3 spans 17 residues. V shed 2 bases, J shed 3 bases, and the junction held 7 bases outside the gene matches. CDR1 and CDR2 (germline): MDHEN, SYDVKM.